The 5 T cell receptor beta chains below all came from one sample that was sequenced in a study of OX40 agonist ivuxolimab in advanced cancers. The protocol used for the library was the immunoSEQ multiplex PCR assay. This immuneACCESS table, as held by TCRdb, lists in-frame sequences with V and J called but not all clones. Of the missing ones, under half trace to an unresolved V gene in checked studies; the others have no known cause. This sample lists about 110,000 clones; about 92% were detected once. Less than 0.3% of the sample comes from the top ten. The source material was CD4+ or CD8+ T cells sorted from blood, sampled in a trial of the OX40 agonist ivuxolimab. These receptors originate from an adult with an advanced solid tumor such as melanoma, head and neck, liver or kidney cancer.

V usage is TRBV7-9 and J usage is TRBJ2-7; D is unresolved. Germline V gives CDR1 SEHNR, CDR2 FQNEAQ (reference sequence). The ends were cut back, 8 bases at V and 3 bases at J, with 20 bases in the middle. The CDR3 spans 15 residues. CDR3 DNA sequence: TGTGCCAGCGGTTATACCCTTAACGGTTACTACGAGCAGTACTTC. Translated, it gives CASGYTLNGYYEQYF.

J is TRBJ1-6 and V is TRBV18, with 12 bases matching TRBD1. The CDR3 spans 15 residues. Germline V gene data show CDR1 as KGHSH and CDR2 as LQKENI. V was pared by 3 bases and J by 9 bases, with 3 bases of the junction left unmatched. CDR3: CASSPGQGAGSPLHF. CDR3 in DNA: TGTGCCAGCTCACCGGGACAGGGGGCGGGTTCACCCCTCCACTTT.

This clone was found a few times. J is TRBJ1-1 and V is TRBV9; D not resolved. The germline V gene encodes CDR1 SGDLS and CDR2 YYNGEE. This CDR3 is built from 13 residues. Trimming took off 4 bases at V and 0 bases at J, with 7 bases between the two ends. The CDR3 DNA follows: TGTGCCAGCAGCCTTAGTCTGAACACTGAAGCTTTCTTT. Residues: CASSLSLNTEAFF.

The chain couples TRBV7-2 to TRBJ1-6, with D possibly TRBD1 on 6 matching bases. This CDR3 is built from 16 residues. The V gene's germline CDR1 is SGHTA and CDR2 FQGNSA. V dropped 1 base and J dropped 10 bases, with 17 bases sitting between them. The CDR3 protein is CASSLGGEGVRSPLHF. The CDR3 DNA follows: TGTGCCAGCAGCTTAGGGGGCGAGGGGGTTCGCTCACCCCTCCACTTT. Variable domain in full (rest from reference TRBV7-2 and TRBJ1-6): GAGVSQSPSNKVTEKGKDVELRCDPISGHTALYWYRQSLGQGLEFLIYFQGNSAPDKSGLPSDRFSAERTGGSVSTLTIQRTQQEDSAVYLCASSLGGEGVRSPLHFGNGTRLTVT.

CDR3 DNA sequence: TGTGCCAGCAGCCTTGGGGGCGCCCGCACAGATACGCAGTATTTT. It specifies CASSLGGARTDTQYF. The chain recombines TRBV5-4 with TRBJ2-3; tentative D call: TRBD1 (6 bases). Germline CDR1 and CDR2: SGHNT and YYREEE (reference sequence). The V end was cut by 4 bases, the J end by 1 base, with 13 bases between. CDR3 size: 15 residues.